These T cell receptor beta chains were read from a single sample in a study of control samples from healthy donors and cancer patients. TCRdb's table, derived via immunoSEQ multiplex PCR, lists solely in-frame clones and lacks some. In the table there are fewer than 65,000 clones, roughly 80% of which are singletons. Sequenced sample: blood. Receptor source: a man between 70 and 80 years old in good health. The CDR3 runs from the conserved cysteine through the conserved F or W.

V: TRBV18
J: TRBJ1-5
CDR3: CASSRDATGFQSNQPQHF

V: TRBV14
J: TRBJ2-1
CDR3: CASSQDLGRIQFF

V: TRBV28
J: TRBJ1-4
CDR3: CASKREQGFGKLFF

V: TRBV12-3/TRBV12-4
J: TRBJ2-5
CDR3: CASRLGLQTQYF

V: TRBV28
J: TRBJ2-3
CDR3: CASSLLGDGGPDTQYF

V: TRBV18
J: TRBJ2-3
CDR3: CASSPPGGTDTQYF

V: TRBV7-8
J: TRBJ2-7
CDR3: CASSRWGRTLLLYEQYF

V: TRBV6-1
J: TRBJ2-7
CDR3: CASSEAFRLLGAYEQYF

V: TRBV10-3
J: TRBJ1-1
CDR3: CAISESGPEAFF

V: TRBV5-6
J: TRBJ1-2
CDR3: CASSDAGFLGYTF

V: TRBV11-3
J: TRBJ1-3
CDR3: CASSFGTETGNTIYF

V: TRBV2
J: TRBJ2-1
CDR3: CASSEGLAGYNEQFF

V: TRBV30
J: TRBJ1-4
CDR3: CAWNLPTGDNEKLFF

V: TRBV5-4
J: TRBJ2-7
CDR3: CASSSRPTTYEQYF

V: TRBV30
J: TRBJ1-2
CDR3: CAWRGAGGHYGYTF

V: TRBV20-1
J: TRBJ2-1
CDR3: CSASRGGNEQFF

V: TRBV7-2
J: TRBJ1-1
CDR3: CASSFSGLNTEAFF

V: TRBV4-1
J: TRBJ2-7
CDR3: CASSQDPVGEQYF

V: TRBV2
J: TRBJ1-3
CDR3: CASSEFQAVSGNTIYF

V: TRBV5-1
J: TRBJ1-1
CDR3: CASSLEVHTEAFF

V: TRBV2
J: TRBJ1-6
CDR3: CASSPISGLNSPLHF

V: TRBV5-1
J: TRBJ1-6
CDR3: CASSGGTARDNSPLHF

V: TRBV12-3/TRBV12-4
J: TRBJ2-1
CDR3: CASSLRGANEQFF

V: TRBV5-5
J: TRBJ2-7
CDR3: CASSLRASGQNYEQYF

V: TRBV10-2
J: TRBJ1-4
CDR3: CASSLYGGSYEKLFF

V: TRBV9
J: TRBJ2-1
CDR3: CASSVGGESSYNEQFF

V: TRBV29-1
J: TRBJ1-1
CDR3: CSVLRGADSLEAFF

V: TRBV2
J: TRBJ1-6
CDR3: CASSGRGSSYNSPLHF

V: TRBV5-1
J: TRBJ2-1
CDR3: CASSWGGLAGGEQFF

V: TRBV12-3/TRBV12-4
J: TRBJ1-2
CDR3: CASTPGRGGGYTF

V: TRBV4-2
J: TRBJ1-4
CDR3: CASSQDNRGGDEKLFF

V: TRBV5-1
J: TRBJ2-7
CDR3: CASSFLSGASYEQYF

V: TRBV7-9
J: TRBJ1-6
CDR3: CASSLGSNSPLHF

V: TRBV2
J: TRBJ1-2
CDR3: CASSEWPNGYGYTF

V: TRBV25-1
J: TRBJ2-5
CDR3: CASSEGTGPQETQYF

V: TRBV14
J: TRBJ2-1
CDR3: CASSQVGLAAYNEQFF

V: TRBV30
J: TRBJ2-1
CDR3: CAWSAGTRYNEQFF

V: TRBV18
J: TRBJ2-5
CDR3: CASSPRPRLLAARGETQYF

V: TRBV7-2
J: TRBJ1-2
CDR3: CASSLRRGQGRLVNYGYTF

V: TRBV15
J: TRBJ1-1
CDR3: CATSRQGSTEAFF

V: TRBV28
J: TRBJ2-3
CDR3: CATRGPYTDTQYF

V: TRBV5-6
J: TRBJ1-5
CDR3: CASSPDPHSNQPQHF

V: TRBV5-1
J: TRBJ1-1
CDR3: CASSWTGYPEAFF

V: TRBV5-6
J: TRBJ1-2
CDR3: CASRVLQGGRGGYTF

V: TRBV6-5
J: TRBJ2-7
CDR3: CASRYRDRGPYEQYF

V: TRBV7-9
J: TRBJ2-2
CDR3: CARESYENTGELFF

V: TRBV3-1/TRBV3-2
J: TRBJ1-4
CDR3: CASSQEGSEHFGNEKLFF

V: TRBV5-6
J: TRBJ2-5
CDR3: CASSSPGLAGQETQYF

V: TRBV4-1
J: TRBJ1-6
CDR3: CASSQGGTTDSPLHF

V: TRBV15
J: TRBJ2-7
CDR3: CATSRDSRYEQYF